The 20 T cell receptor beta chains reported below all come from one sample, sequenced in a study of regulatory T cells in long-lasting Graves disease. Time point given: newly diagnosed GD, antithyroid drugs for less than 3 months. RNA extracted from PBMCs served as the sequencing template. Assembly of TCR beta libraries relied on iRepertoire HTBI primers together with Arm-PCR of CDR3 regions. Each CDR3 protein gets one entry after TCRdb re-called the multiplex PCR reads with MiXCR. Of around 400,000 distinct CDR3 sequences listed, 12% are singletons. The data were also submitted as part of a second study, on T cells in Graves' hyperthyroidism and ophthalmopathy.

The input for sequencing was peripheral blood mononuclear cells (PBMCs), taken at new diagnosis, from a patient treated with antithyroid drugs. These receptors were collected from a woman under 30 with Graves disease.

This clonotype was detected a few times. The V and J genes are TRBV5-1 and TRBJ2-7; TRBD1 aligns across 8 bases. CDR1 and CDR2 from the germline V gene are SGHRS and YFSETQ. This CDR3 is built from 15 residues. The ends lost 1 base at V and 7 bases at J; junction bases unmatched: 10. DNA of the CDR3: TGCGCCAGCAGCTTGCGAGATGGACAGGGTAGGGAGCAGTACTTC. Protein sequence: CASSLRDGQGREQYF. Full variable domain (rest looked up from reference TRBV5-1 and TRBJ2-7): KAGVTQTPRYLIKTRGQQVTLSCSPISGHRSVSWYQQTPGQGLQFLFEYFSETQRNKGNFPGRFSGRQFSNSRSEMNVSTLELGDSALYLCASSLRDGQGREQYFGPGTRLTVT.

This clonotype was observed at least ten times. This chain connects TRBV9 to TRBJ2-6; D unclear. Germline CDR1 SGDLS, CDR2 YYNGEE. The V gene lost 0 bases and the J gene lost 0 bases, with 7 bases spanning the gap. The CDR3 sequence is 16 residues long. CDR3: CASSVVRYSGANVLTF. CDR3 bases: TGTGCCAGCAGCGTAGTAAGGTACTCTGGGGCCAACGTCCTGACTTTC.

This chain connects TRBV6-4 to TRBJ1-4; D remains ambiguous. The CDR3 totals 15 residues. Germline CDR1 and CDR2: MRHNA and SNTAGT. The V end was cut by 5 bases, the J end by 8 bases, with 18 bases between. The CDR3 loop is CASSPSGGYGEKLFF. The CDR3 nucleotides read TGTGCCAGCAGTCCTTCAGGAGGCTACGGGGAAAAACTGTTTTTT.

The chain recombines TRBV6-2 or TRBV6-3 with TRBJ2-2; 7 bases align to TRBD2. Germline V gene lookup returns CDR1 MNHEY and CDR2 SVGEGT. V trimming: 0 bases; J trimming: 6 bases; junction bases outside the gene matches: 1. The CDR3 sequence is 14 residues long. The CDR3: CASSYSGGAGELFF. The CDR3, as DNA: TGTGCCAGCAGTTACTCGGGAGGGGCCGGGGAGCTGTTTTTT.

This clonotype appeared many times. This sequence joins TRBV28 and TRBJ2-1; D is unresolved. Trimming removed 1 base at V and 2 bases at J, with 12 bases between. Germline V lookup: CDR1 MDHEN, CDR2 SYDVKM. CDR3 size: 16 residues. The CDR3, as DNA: TGTGCCAGCAGTTTATTAGGCCTCTTCACCTACAATGAGCAGTTCTTC. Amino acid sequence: CASSLLGLFTYNEQFF.

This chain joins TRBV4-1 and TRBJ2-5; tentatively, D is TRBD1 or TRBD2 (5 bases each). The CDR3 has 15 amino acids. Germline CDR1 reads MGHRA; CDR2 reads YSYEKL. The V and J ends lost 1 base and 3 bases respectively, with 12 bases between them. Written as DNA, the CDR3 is TGCGCCAGCAGCCAAGGGCTGGGGGTGGAAGAGACCCAGTACTTC. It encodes CASSQGLGVEETQYF.

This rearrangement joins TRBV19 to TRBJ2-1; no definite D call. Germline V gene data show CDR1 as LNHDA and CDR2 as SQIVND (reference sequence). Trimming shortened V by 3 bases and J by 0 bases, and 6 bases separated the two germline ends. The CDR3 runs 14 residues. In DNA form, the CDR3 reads TGTGCCAGTAGTATTCAATACTCCTACAATGAGCAGTTCTTC. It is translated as CASSIQYSYNEQFF.

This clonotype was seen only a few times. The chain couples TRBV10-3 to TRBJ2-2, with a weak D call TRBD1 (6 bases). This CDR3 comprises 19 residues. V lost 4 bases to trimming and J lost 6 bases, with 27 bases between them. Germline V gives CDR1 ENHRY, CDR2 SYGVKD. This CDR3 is CAISAPLKQGISSAGELFF. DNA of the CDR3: TGTGCCATCAGTGCTCCCCTTAAACAGGGAATAAGCTCGGCCGGGGAGCTGTTTTTT.

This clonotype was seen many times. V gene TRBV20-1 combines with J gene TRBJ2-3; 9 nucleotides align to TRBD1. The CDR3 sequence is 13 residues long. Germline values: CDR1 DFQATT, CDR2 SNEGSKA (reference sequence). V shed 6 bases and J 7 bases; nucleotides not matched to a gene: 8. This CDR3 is CSAFVTGGNTQYF. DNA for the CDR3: TGCAGTGCCTTTGTGACAGGGGGGAATACGCAGTATTTT.

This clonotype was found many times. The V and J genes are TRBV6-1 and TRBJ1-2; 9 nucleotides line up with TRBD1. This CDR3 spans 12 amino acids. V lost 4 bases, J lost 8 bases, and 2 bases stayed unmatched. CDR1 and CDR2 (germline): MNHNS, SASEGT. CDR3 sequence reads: CASSGGQGGYTF. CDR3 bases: TGTGCCAGCAGTGGGGGACAGGGCGGCTACACCTTC.

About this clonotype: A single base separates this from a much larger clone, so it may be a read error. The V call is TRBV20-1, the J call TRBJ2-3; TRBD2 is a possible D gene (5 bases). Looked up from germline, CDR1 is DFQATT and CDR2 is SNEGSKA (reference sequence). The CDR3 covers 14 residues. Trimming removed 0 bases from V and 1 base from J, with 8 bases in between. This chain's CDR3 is CSARDTGCTDTQYF. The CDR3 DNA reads TGCAGTGCTAGAGATACGGGGTGCACAGATACGCAGTATTTT.

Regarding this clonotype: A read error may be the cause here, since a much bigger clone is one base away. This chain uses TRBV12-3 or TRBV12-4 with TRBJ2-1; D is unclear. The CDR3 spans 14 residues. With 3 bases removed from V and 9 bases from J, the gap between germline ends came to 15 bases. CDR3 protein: CASSLSPRFGEQFF. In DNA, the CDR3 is TGTGCCAGCAGTTTGTCGCCTAGGTTCGGTGAGCAGTTCTTC.

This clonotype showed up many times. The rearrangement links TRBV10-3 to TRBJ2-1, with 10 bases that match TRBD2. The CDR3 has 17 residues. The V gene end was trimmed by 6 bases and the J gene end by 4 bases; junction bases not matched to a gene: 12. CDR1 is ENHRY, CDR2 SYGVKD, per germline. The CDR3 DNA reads TGTGCCATCAGGGGCCCCGCCGGGACTAGCGCATACAATGAGCAGTTCTTC. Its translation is CAIRGPAGTSAYNEQFF.

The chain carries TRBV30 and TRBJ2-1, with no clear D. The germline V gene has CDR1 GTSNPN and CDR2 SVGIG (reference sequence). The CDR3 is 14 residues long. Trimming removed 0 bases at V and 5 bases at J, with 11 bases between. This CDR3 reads CAWSVSRANNEQFF. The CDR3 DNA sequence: TGTGCCTGGAGTGTTAGTAGGGCGAACAATGAGCAGTTCTTC.

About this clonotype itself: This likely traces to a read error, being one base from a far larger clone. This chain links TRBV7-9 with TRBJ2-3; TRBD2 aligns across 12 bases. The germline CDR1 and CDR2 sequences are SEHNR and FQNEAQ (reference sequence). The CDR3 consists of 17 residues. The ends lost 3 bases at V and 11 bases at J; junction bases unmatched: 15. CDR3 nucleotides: TGTGCCAGCAGCTTCGAGGCTATGCTGGCTAGCGGGGGGGGGCAGTATTTT. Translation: CASSFEAMLASGGGQYF.

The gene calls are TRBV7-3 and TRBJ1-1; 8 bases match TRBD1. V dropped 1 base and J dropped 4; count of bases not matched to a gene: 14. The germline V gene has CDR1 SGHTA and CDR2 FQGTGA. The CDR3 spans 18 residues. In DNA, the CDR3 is TGTGCCAGCAGCTTAATGGTGGACAGGGATCCCCGGGGCACTGAAGCTTTCTTT. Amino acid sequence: CASSLMVDRDPRGTEAFF. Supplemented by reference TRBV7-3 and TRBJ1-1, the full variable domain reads GAGVSQTPSNKVTEKGKYVELRCDPISGHTALYWYRQSLGQGPEFLIYFQGTGAADDSGLPNDRFFAVRPEGSVSTLKIQRTERGDSAVYLCASSLMVDRDPRGTEAFFGQGTRLTVV.

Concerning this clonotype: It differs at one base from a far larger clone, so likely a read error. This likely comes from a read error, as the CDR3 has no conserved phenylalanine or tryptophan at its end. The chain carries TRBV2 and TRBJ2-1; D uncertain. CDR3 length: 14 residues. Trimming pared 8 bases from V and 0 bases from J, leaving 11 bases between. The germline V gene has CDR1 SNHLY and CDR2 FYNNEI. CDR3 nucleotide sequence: TGTGCCAGCGTCCGAAGGAGCTCCTACAATGAGCAGTTCTCC. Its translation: CASVRRSSYNEQFS.

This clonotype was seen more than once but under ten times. The CDR3 region is CASSRVAGAAYEQYF. CDR3 nucleotides: TGCGCCAGCAGCCGAGTAGCGGGAGCAGCCTACGAGCAGTACTTC. V and J are TRBV4-3 and TRBJ2-7; TRBD2 matches at 9 bases. The CDR3 sequence is 15 residues long. Germline V gene data show CDR1 as LGHNA and CDR2 as YSLEER. V was clipped by 4 bases and J by 2 bases; unmatched bases: 6.

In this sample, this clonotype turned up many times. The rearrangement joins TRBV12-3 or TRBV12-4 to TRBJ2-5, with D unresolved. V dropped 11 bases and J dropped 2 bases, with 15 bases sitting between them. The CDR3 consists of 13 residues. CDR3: CASKGVEQETQYF. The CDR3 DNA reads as TGTGCCTCCAAAGGTGTAGAGCAAGAGACCCAGTACTTC.

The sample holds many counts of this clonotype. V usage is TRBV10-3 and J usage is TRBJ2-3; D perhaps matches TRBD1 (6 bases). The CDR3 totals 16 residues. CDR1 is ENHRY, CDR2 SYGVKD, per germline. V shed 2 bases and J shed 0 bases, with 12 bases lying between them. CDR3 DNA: TGTGCCATCAGTGAGGGGACATTTACTAGCACAGATACGCAGTATTTT. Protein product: CAISEGTFTSTDTQYF.